Each of the 18 T cell receptor beta chains below was sequenced from the same sample in a study of blood T cell repertoires in COVID-19. Repertoires were generated with immunoSEQ multiplex PCR, while TCRdb's copy carries only in-frame clones and drops some. The sample holds about 300,000 clones, more than 70% seen once. The specimen was peripheral blood. These receptors all come from a woman aged 45 to 65 with acute or convalescent COVID-19.

This sequence joins TRBV5-4 and TRBJ1-4; 7 bases match TRBD1. The germline V gene has CDR1 SGHNT and CDR2 YYREEE (reference sequence). With V trimmed by 3 bases and J by 5 bases, 10 bases remained unmatched. This CDR3 region has 16 residues. In nucleotides, the CDR3 is TGTGCCAGCAGCTCAAGAAGGACAGGATCAAATGAAAAACTGTTTTTT. Amino acids: CASSSRRTGSNEKLFF.

Remarks on this clone: Other DNA sequences within the sample encode an identical CDR3. This chain uses TRBV11-2 with TRBJ2-1, with D possibly being TRBD2 (6 bases). This CDR3 region has 13 residues. Germline V gene lookup returns CDR1 SGHAT and CDR2 FQNNGV. The V gene lost 1 base and the J gene lost 6 bases, with 7 bases spanning the gap. Written as DNA, the CDR3 is TGTGCCAGCAGCTTAGCGGGACTCAATGAGCAGTTCTTC. This translates into CASSLAGLNEQFF.

This clone was observed a single time. The J gene is TRBJ2-7, the V gene TRBV3-1 (or the pseudogene TRBV3-2); D possibly corresponds to TRBD2 (6 bases). The length of the CDR3 is 12 residues. Trimming removed 3 bases from V and 6 bases from J, with 9 bases in between. Germline CDR1 reads LGHDT; CDR2 reads YNNKEL (reference sequence). The CDR3 reads CASSHGSGEQYF. Here the CDR3 DNA reads TGTGCCAGCAGCCACGGGAGCGGCGAGCAGTACTTC.

The chain uses TRBV5-1 and TRBJ2-1, with a possible D match to TRBD1 (6 bases). The CDR3 totals 14 residues. Germline lookup yields CDR1 SGHRS and CDR2 YFSETQ. V was trimmed by 0 bases and J by 4 bases, leaving 8 bases between them. In DNA form, the CDR3 reads TGCGCCAGCAGCTTGGGGACAGATTACAATGAGCAGTTCTTC. Amino acids: CASSLGTDYNEQFF.

This chain connects TRBV5-1 to TRBJ1-2, with unresolved D. Germline V gives CDR1 SGHRS, CDR2 YFSETQ. The CDR3 length is 13 residues. Trimming left V 4 bases short and J 4 bases short, with 11 bases between. CDR3 sequence: CASSVDIGYGYTF. Here the CDR3 DNA reads TGCGCCAGCAGCGTTGACATTGGCTATGGCTACACCTTC.

The gene calls are TRBV11-2 and TRBJ2-3; D gene ambiguous. Germline V CDR1 and CDR2: SGHAT, FQNNGV. This CDR3 is built from 16 residues. The V gene lost 0 bases and the J gene lost 1 base, with 11 bases spanning the gap. The CDR3 region has the DNA TGTGCCAGCAGCTTAGAAATTGGCACCCGCACAGATACGCAGTATTTT. The encoded protein is CASSLEIGTRTDTQYF.

V is TRBV2 and J is TRBJ1-1; 9 bases map to TRBD1. Per the germline V gene, CDR1 is SNHLY and CDR2 is FYNNEI. There are 15 residues in the CDR3. V was clipped by 4 bases and J by 5 bases; unmatched bases: 8. The CDR3: CASSGSGTGRTEAFF. CDR3 nucleotide sequence: TGTGCCAGCAGTGGATCGGGGACAGGGAGAACTGAAGCTTTCTTT.

The chain combines TRBV14 with TRBJ1-3; 9 nucleotides align to TRBD1. The junction had 4 bases not matched to a gene; V was cut back by 4 bases and J by 0 bases. The CDR3 sequence is 16 residues long. Germline CDR1 is SGHDN and CDR2 is FVKESK. The CDR3 reads CASSRDRVFSGNTIYF. In nucleotides, the CDR3 is TGTGCCAGCAGCCGGGACAGGGTCTTCTCTGGAAACACCATATATTTT.

The V and J genes are TRBV5-1 and TRBJ2-1, with 8 nucleotides matching TRBD1. Germline V lookup: CDR1 SGHRS, CDR2 YFSETQ. CDR3 length equals 13 residues. V gave up 4 bases and J gave up 10 bases; unmatched junction bases: 7. The CDR3 spells CASSAQGAREQFF. CDR3 bases: TGCGCCAGCAGCGCTCAGGGGGCAAGGGAGCAGTTCTTC.

The V call is TRBV10-1, the J call TRBJ2-7, with 14 bases aligning to TRBD2. Germline V gene data show CDR1 as WNHNN and CDR2 as SYGVQD (reference sequence). The V gene end was trimmed by 9 bases and the J gene end by 5 bases; junction bases not matched to a gene: 6. The CDR3 is 14 amino acids. CDR3 region: CARHGTSGGHEQYF. In DNA, the CDR3 is TGCGCCAGACACGGGACTAGCGGGGGCCACGAGCAGTACTTC.

J is TRBJ1-1 and V is TRBV6-5; no clear D gene. CDR1 and CDR2 (germline): MNHEY, SVGAGI. V lost 9 bases and J 1 base, leaving 15 bases between the germline ends. The CDR3 is 14 residues long. CDR3 in amino acids: CASGRGMGNTEAFF. CDR3 sequence (DNA): TGTGCCAGTGGACGGGGAATGGGGAACACTGAAGCTTTCTTT.

The chain joins TRBV12-3 or TRBV12-4 to TRBJ1-1, with 10 bases that match TRBD1. V lost 5 bases to trimming and J lost 5 bases; unmatched junction nucleotides: 2. The CDR3 extends over 13 amino acids. The CDR3 is CASSRQGATEAFF. In nucleotides, the CDR3 is TGTGCCAGCAGTCGACAGGGGGCAACTGAAGCTTTCTTT.

The rearrangement uses TRBV18 and TRBJ1-2; 8 bases map to TRBD1. There are 14 residues in the CDR3. Unmatched junction bases numbered 7, after V lost 4 bases and J lost 6 bases. Germline V lookup: CDR1 KGHSH, CDR2 LQKENI. The CDR3 DNA sequence: TGTGCCAGCTCACAAACCCAGGGGGCGGATGGCTACACCTTC. Protein: CASSQTQGADGYTF.

The CDR3 DNA sequence: TGTGCCATCAGTGAGGCAGACTTAGCGAACACTGAAGCTTTCTTT. As protein: CAISEADLANTEAFF. This chain links TRBV10-3 with TRBJ1-1; D remains ambiguous. Germline V lookup: CDR1 ENHRY, CDR2 SYGVKD. V lost 2 bases, J lost 1 base, and 11 bases lay in between. The length of the CDR3 is 15 residues.

The sample holds one count of this clone. The chain uses TRBV19 and TRBJ2-7; the match to TRBD1 covers 9 bases. From germline, CDR1 is LNHDA and CDR2 SQIVND (reference sequence). The junction had 6 bases not matched to a gene; V was cut back by 3 bases and J by 6 bases. This CDR3 is 14 amino acids long. Written as DNA, the CDR3 is TGTGCCAGTAGTATCGGGACAGGGAGTCTCGAGCAGTACTTC. Its protein product is CASSIGTGSLEQYF.

This clone showed up just a few times. V and J are TRBV6-5 and TRBJ1-5, with TRBD1 as a possible D gene (6 bases). There are 13 residues in the CDR3. The V end was cut by 6 bases, the J end by 3 bases, with 9 bases between. Germline CDR1 MNHEY, CDR2 SVGAGI. Here the CDR3 DNA reads TGTGCCAGCAGAAGACAGGTCAATCAGCCCCAGCATTTT. It codes for CASRRQVNQPQHF.

The genes are TRBV18 and TRBJ1-5; tentatively, D is TRBD1 (6 bases). The germline V gene encodes CDR1 KGHSH and CDR2 LQKENI. The CDR3 totals 15 residues. The V end lost 2 bases, the J end lost 3 bases, and 11 bases lay between the germline ends. This CDR3 is CASSPYRDPNQPQHF. The CDR3 DNA is TGTGCCAGCTCACCATACAGGGACCCCAATCAGCCCCAGCATTTT.

The chain combines TRBV7-2 with TRBJ2-1, with 7 bases aligning to TRBD2. The CDR3 is 14 amino acids. V gave up 5 bases and J gave up 7 bases; unmatched junction bases: 8. Germline V gene data show CDR1 as SGHTA and CDR2 as FQGNSA. The CDR3 here is CASSPPFGRNEQFF. CDR3 nucleotide sequence: TGTGCCAGCAGCCCTCCGTTCGGGAGGAATGAGCAGTTCTTC.